This note documents a single T cell receptor beta chain sequence. Its antigen is not identified. These data belong to a study of shared clonotypes between healthy human individuals. Study-wide context: Participating donors consisted of a couple of women and a few men aged 18 to 49. CD8 memory received one plate per donor, CD8 naive two, CD4 memory three and CD4 naive three. Study-wide results and limits: It was the non-shared clonotypes that had lower generation probabilities than clonotypes shared by all four donors. Clonotype sharing among donors was thought likely to change with sequencing depth.

The data were produced by immunoSEQ multiplex PCR, yet TCRdb's version contains in-frame clones alone and is incomplete. The sample has 550,000 to 800,000 clones, about 92% seen once; the top ten hold 30% to 40%. Sequenced input: memory CD8+ T cells from PBMCs. Subset: CD45RO+ cells pooled with CCR7-negative TemRA cells. This clonotype was sampled from a man aged 18 to 30 in good health. Some clones in this sample may be carry-over from other donors' samples.

Here the CDR3 DNA reads TGTGCCAGTGGACAGGCCAACTATGGCTACACCTTC. Protein: CASGQANYGYTF. The chain joins TRBV10-3 to TRBJ1-2, with 7 bases aligning to TRBD1. With V trimmed by 10 bases and J by 2 bases, 4 bases remained unmatched. The CDR3 runs 12 residues. Germline V gene lookup returns CDR1 ENHRY and CDR2 SYGVKD.